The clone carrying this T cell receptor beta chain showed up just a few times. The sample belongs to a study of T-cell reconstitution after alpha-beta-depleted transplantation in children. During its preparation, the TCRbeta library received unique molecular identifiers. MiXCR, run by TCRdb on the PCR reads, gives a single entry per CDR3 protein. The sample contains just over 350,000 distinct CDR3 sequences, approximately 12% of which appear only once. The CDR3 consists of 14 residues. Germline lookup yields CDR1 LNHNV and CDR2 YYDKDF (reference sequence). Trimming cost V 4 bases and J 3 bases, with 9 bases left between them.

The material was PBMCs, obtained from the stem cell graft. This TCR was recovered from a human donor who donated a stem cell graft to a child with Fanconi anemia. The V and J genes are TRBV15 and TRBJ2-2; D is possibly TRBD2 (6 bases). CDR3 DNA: TGTGCCACCAGCATGACTAGTCACACCGGGGAGCTGTTTTTT. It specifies CATSMTSHTGELFF.